One sample yielded the 9 T cell receptor beta chains listed below, sequenced in a study of T cells in Graves' hyperthyroidism and ophthalmopathy. There were TCR beta CDR3 regions amplified from RNA transcripts. First-round RT-PCR of the TCR CDR3 relied on the HTBI primer set. TCRdb reanalysed the multiplex PCR reads using MiXCR and keeps one entry per CDR3 protein. The sample has about 380,000 distinct CDR3 sequences, 18% seen once. Sequencing was performed on blood. These receptor sequences come from a man aged 18 to 29 with Graves' ophthalmopathy.

The V and J genes are TRBV6-5 and TRBJ2-1; 7 positions match TRBD1. Germline CDR1 and CDR2: MNHEY and SVGAGI. Trimming at V came to 7 bases and at J to 4 bases, leaving 10 bases not matched to a gene. CDR3 size: 15 residues. The CDR3 loop reads CASIRTGQRYNEQFF. CDR3 DNA sequence: TGTGCCAGCATCCGAACGGGACAGAGGTACAATGAGCAGTTCTTC.

This clonotype was counted ten times or more. The CDR3 coding sequence is TGTGCCAGCACGCCAAACAGGGATTCCTACGAGCAGTACTTC. Translating gives CASTPNRDSYEQYF. The rearrangement links TRBV18 to TRBJ2-7, with a weak D call TRBD1 (6 bases). V was cut by 8 bases and J by 1 base, with 15 bases left in between. The CDR3 runs to 14 residues. Germline V gives CDR1 KGHSH, CDR2 LQKENI.

This chain links TRBV6-1 with TRBJ2-3; 11 nucleotides align to TRBD2. V gave up 6 bases and J gave up 4 bases; unmatched junction bases: 9. The CDR3 length is 16 residues. Germline CDR1 and CDR2: MNHNS and SASEGT. For the CDR3, the DNA is TGTGCCAGCAGGGATCTAGCGGGGGGCATGGCAGATACGCAGTATTTT. Translation: CASRDLAGGMADTQYF.

There are a few counts of this clonotype. The chain has TRBV10-1 and TRBJ2-3; 8 nucleotides line up with TRBD2. The CDR3 length is 17 residues. Germline CDR1 reads WNHNN; CDR2 reads SYGVQD (reference sequence). Germline trimming cut 4 bases from V and 5 bases from J; bases unmatched to any gene: 14. In DNA form, the CDR3 reads TGCGCCAGCAGTGGAGGGAGCGGGGGCGACCTTGGAGATACGCAGTATTTT. Its protein is CASSGGSGGDLGDTQYF.

This clonotype was seen repeatedly, ten times or more. The rearrangement joins TRBV12-3 or TRBV12-4 to TRBJ1-6; 7 bases agree with TRBD1. The CDR3 is 14 residues long. Trimming took 7 bases from V and 6 from J; bases not matched to a gene: 6. CDR3 bases: TGTGCCAGCACTTCCGGGACAGCTAATTCACCCCTCCACTTT. Protein product: CASTSGTANSPLHF.

The sample holds many counts of this clonotype. The chain has TRBV12-3 or TRBV12-4 and TRBJ1-2; D remains unclear. The V gene lost 7 bases and the J gene lost 9 bases, with 12 bases spanning the gap. The CDR3 contains 11 residues. The CDR3 nucleotides read TGTGCCAGCACAATCCTCGGAAGCTACACCTTC. This gives the protein CASTILGSYTF.

This clonotype has just a few counts. The chain uses TRBV5-1 and TRBJ2-7, with a tentative D call TRBD2 (6 bases). Germline V gene lookup returns CDR1 SGHRS and CDR2 YFSETQ. CDR3 length: 17 amino acids. The V and J ends lost 0 bases and 0 bases respectively, with 16 bases between them. This CDR3 reads CASSLAGLPTSSYEQYF. The CDR3 DNA sequence: TGCGCCAGCAGCTTGGCGGGACTCCCTACGAGCTCCTACGAGCAGTACTTC. Supplemented by reference TRBV5-1 and TRBJ2-7, the full variable domain reads KAGVTQTPRYLIKTRGQQVTLSCSPISGHRSVSWYQQTPGQGLQFLFEYFSETQRNKGNFPGRFSGRQFSNSRSEMNVSTLELGDSALYLCASSLAGLPTSSYEQYFGPGTRLTVT.

In its sample, this clonotype was seen many times. The gene calls are TRBV4-1 and TRBJ2-1, with D perhaps TRBD1 (5 bases). The CDR3 is 13 amino acids. Germline CDR1 and CDR2: MGHRA and YSYEKL. Trimming shortened V by 0 bases and J by 9 bases, and 9 bases separated the two germline ends. The CDR3 region is CASSQDEGAEQFF. The CDR3 DNA sequence: TGCGCCAGCAGCCAAGATGAAGGGGCTGAGCAGTTCTTC.

This clonotype was recorded many times. CDR3 loop: CATSDSLDRNYGYTF. The CDR3 coding sequence is TGTGCCACCAGTGATTCCCTGGACAGGAACTATGGCTACACCTTC. The rearrangement uses TRBV24-1 and TRBJ1-2, with 7 bases identical to TRBD1. J was trimmed by 2 bases and V by 2 bases; bases with no gene match: 4. CDR1 and CDR2 from the germline V gene are KGHDR and SFDVKD. This CDR3 contains 15 residues.